This is a list of T cell receptor beta chains from one sample in a study of shared clonotypes between healthy human individuals. Profiled with immunoSEQ multiplex PCR; TCRdb holds only in-frame clones, not every one. The sample holds under 600,000 clones, roughly 98% seen once. Source material: naive CD8+ T cells sorted from blood. Receptor source: a man aged 25 to 45 in good health. CDR3s include the opening cysteine and the closing phenylalanine or tryptophan. D genes are given only for firm matches. Clone size is given for some rows only: seen once, a few or many times, or a class if the clone is expanded.

d_gene | abundance | j_gene | v_gene | CDR3nt | CDR3aa
- | - | TRBJ2-1 | TRBV5-1 | TGCGCCAGCAGCTTGGTGGCGGGATTCCTTAATGAGCAGTTCTTC | CASSLVAGFLNEQFF
TRBD2 | once | TRBJ2-1 | TRBV6-5 | TGTGCCAGCAGTCTTGGACTAGCGGCTTACAATGAGCAGTTCTTC | CASSLGLAAYNEQFF
- | - | TRBJ2-7 | TRBV7-2 | TGTGCCAGCAGCTCAGACAGGCCAATAAACCGCTACGAGCAGTACTTC | CASSSDRPINRYEQYF
- | - | TRBJ2-7 | TRBV4-3 | TGCGCCAGCAGCCAAGATGCGGACGGCTACGAGCAGTACTTC | CASSQDADGYEQYF
- | - | TRBJ2-6 | TRBV6-5 | TGTGCCAGCAGCTTCTCTGGGGCCAACGTCCTGACTTTC | CASSFSGANVLTF
- | - | TRBJ2-6 | TRBV11-2 | TGTGCCAGCAGGGCATGGGGTTCTGGGGCCAACGTCCTGACTTTC | CASRAWGSGANVLTF
- | - | TRBJ2-7 | TRBV10-2 | TGCGCCAGCAGTGAGTGGGGTAGCGGATACTCCTACGAGCAGTACTTC | CASSEWGSGYSYEQYF
- | - | TRBJ2-1 | TRBV7-6 | TGTGCCAGCAGCTTAGAAACTAGCCCATCAGGGCAGTTCTTC | CASSLETSPSGQFF
- | - | TRBJ2-2 | TRBV29-1 | TGCAGCGTTGCCCGACCGAACACCGGGGAGCTGTTTTTT | CSVARPNTGELFF
- | - | TRBJ2-1 | TRBV28 | TGTGCCAGCAGTAGCAGTCTGCGAGGCGGAGCCTACAATGAGCAGTTCTTC | CASSSSLRGGAYNEQFF
- | - | TRBJ1-2 | TRBV7-8 | TGTGCCAGCAGCTCCACGCGGACGGTCCATGGCTACACCTTC | CASSSTRTVHGYTF
- | - | TRBJ2-5 | TRBV6-5 | TGTGCCAGCAGTTATCTCCTAGGAGAGACCCAGTACTTC | CASSYLLGETQYF
- | - | TRBJ1-2 | TRBV5-8 | TGTGCCAGCAGCGCCGTCGACAGTCTTCACTTCTATGGCTACACCTTC | CASSAVDSLHFYGYTF
TRBD2 | - | TRBJ2-7 | TRBV7-8 | TGTGCCAGCAGCTTAGCCCTAGCGGGAGCCCCCTACGAGCAGTACTTC | CASSLALAGAPYEQYF
TRBD2 | - | TRBJ2-7 | TRBV7-8 | TGTGCCAGCAGCTTCGCCGGGACTAGCAGCTCCTACGAGCAGTACTTC | CASSFAGTSSSYEQYF
- | - | TRBJ2-7 | TRBV30 | TGTGCCTGGAGTGTAGGCAGGGGGGCGTCCTACGAGCAGTACTTC | CAWSVGRGASYEQYF
- | - | TRBJ2-7 | TRBV4-2 | TGTGCCAGCAGCCAAGGTCGTAGCGGCCTAACCTACGAGCAGTACTTC | CASSQGRSGLTYEQYF
- | - | TRBJ2-1 | TRBV20-1 | TGCAGTGCTGCCCCATATCAGGAGTTCTTC | CSAAPYQEFF